The present TCR beta chain was sequenced within a study of OX40 agonist ivuxolimab in advanced cancers. Across the whole study: The treatment was a fully human IgG2 OX40 agonist, ivuxolimab. Treatment received earlier with anti-PD-1, anti-PD-L1 or anti-CTLA-4 agents was allowed, and around 36% had some. Every 2 weeks, patients got intravenous ivuxolimab at one of six dose levels (0.01-10 mg/kg). The study's findings and limits: It was also the case that some nonresponders had low normalized T-cell clonal expansion.

The CDR3 spans 14 residues. V lost 1 base and J lost 5, with 9 bases in between. From germline, CDR1 is MNHNS and CDR2 SASEGT. Using immunoSEQ multiplex PCR, the repertoire was profiled, and TCRdb retains in-frame clones only, with some absent. Among 40,000 to 60,000 clones listed, around 81% were seen once. Comments on this clone: Its cognate antigen is unknown.

The source material was CD4+ or CD8+ T cells sorted from blood, sampled in a trial of the OX40 agonist ivuxolimab. The TCR originated in an adult with an advanced solid tumor such as melanoma, head and neck, liver or kidney cancer. The chain carries TRBV6-1 and TRBJ2-1; D is undetermined. The CDR3 spells CASSEGFPDNEQFF. The CDR3 region has the DNA TGTGCCAGCAGTGAAGGGTTTCCCGACAATGAGCAGTTCTTC.